The rows below give T cell receptor beta chains drawn from one sample of a study of technical replicates of blood from a handful of donors. The assay was immunoSEQ multiplex PCR, and TCRdb's table has in-frame clones only and misses some. The data contain 14,000 or so clones, 80% to 85% of them singletons. Sequencing was performed on PBMCs. The receptors derive from a human donor in good health. The CDR3 runs from the conserved cysteine through the conserved F or W.

j_call	v_call	cdr3_aa
TRBJ1-3	TRBV19	CASSGGPGNTIYF
TRBJ2-7	TRBV25-1	CASSDRWGAYEQYF
TRBJ2-1	TRBV4-2	CASSSPGTSRDEQFF
TRBJ1-2	TRBV2	CASSEARDRDGYTF
TRBJ2-3	TRBV18	CASSTKYTGDLSADTQYF
TRBJ1-1	TRBV5-1	CASSLDRLNTEAFF
TRBJ1-1	TRBV9	CASSGDPVSGGEDTEAFF
TRBJ2-7	TRBV11-2	CASSLGGGRVYEQYF
TRBJ2-5	TRBV2	CASSINREGETQYF
TRBJ2-5	TRBV5-1	CASSSGQGVQETQYF
TRBJ2-1	TRBV18	CASSPPSGGNEQFF
TRBJ1-5	TRBV6-6	CASSFGRSNQPQHF
TRBJ2-7	TRBV6-5	CASSYGGPPSYEQYF
TRBJ2-5	TRBV19	CASSINTEETQYF
TRBJ1-4	TRBV2	CASSVIGGGNEKLFF
TRBJ1-1	TRBV7-2	CASSSGQVTEAFF
TRBJ2-7	TRBV7-2	CASSPTGTSFSYEQYF
TRBJ1-4	TRBV19	CASSIVSNEKLFF
TRBJ1-2	TRBV5-1	CASSPGGPANYGYTF
TRBJ2-1	TRBV5-1	CASTRDGSSSYNEQFF
TRBJ1-2	TRBV6-1	CASIRDRGNYGYTF
TRBJ2-7	TRBV27	CASSFWANSYEQYF
TRBJ2-7	TRBV5-1	CASSRDRAVEQYF
TRBJ1-2	TRBV6-5	CASRPGTAYGYTF
TRBJ2-7	TRBV18	CASSLGHTYEQYF
TRBJ1-1	TRBV7-9	CASSLGAGNTEAFF
TRBJ1-2	TRBV4-2	CASSQDGGTAITNYGYTF
TRBJ2-2	TRBV5-4	CASSKTGTSDGAGELFF